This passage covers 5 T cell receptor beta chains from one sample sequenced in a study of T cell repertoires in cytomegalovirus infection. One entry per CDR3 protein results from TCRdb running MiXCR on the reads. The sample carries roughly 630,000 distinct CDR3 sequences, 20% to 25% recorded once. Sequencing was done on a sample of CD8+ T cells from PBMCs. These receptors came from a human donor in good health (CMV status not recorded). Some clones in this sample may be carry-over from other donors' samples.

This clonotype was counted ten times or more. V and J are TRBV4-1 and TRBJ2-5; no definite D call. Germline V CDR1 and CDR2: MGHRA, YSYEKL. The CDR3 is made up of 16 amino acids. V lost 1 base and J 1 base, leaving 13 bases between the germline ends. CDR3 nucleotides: TGCGCCAGCAGCCAAGCCCCTCCGGAACTCCAAGAGACCCAGTACTTC. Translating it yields CASSQAPPELQETQYF.

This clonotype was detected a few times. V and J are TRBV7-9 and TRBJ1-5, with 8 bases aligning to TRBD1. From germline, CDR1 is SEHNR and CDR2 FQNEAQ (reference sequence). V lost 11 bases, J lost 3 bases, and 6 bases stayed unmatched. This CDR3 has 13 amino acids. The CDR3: CAVQGGNNQPQHF. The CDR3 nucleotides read TGTGCCGTACAGGGGGGCAACAATCAGCCCCAGCATTTT.

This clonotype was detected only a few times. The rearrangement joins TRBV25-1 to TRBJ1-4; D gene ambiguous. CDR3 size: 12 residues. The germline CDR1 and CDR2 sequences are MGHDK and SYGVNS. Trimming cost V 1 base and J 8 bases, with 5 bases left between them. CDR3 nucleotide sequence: TGTGCCAGCAGTGAATGGAGCGAAAAACTGTTTTTT. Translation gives CASSEWSEKLFF.

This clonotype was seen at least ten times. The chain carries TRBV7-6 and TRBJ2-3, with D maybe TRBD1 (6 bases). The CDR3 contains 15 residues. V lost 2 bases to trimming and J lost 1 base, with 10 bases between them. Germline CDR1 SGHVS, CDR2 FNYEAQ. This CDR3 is CASSLMAGGTDTQYF. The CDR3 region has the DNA TGTGCCAGCAGCTTAATGGCAGGGGGCACAGATACGCAGTATTTT.

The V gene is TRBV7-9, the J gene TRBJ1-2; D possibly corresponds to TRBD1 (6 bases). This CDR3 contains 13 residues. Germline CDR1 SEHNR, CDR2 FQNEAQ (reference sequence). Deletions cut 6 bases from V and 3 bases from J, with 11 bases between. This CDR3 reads CASRQGRDYGYTF. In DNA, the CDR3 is TGTGCCAGCAGACAGGGAAGGGACTATGGCTACACCTTC.